Following are 29 T cell receptor beta chains from one sample sequenced in a study of cytomegalovirus exposure and HLA in healthy donors. The PCR had 60 Vbeta and 13 Jbeta primers. Generated by immunoSEQ multiplex PCR, the TCRdb table keeps only in-frame clones and is missing some. The top ten clones hold roughly 10% of a sample with roughly 120,000 clones, roughly three fifths of them seen once. The source material was PBMCs. Every receptor here comes from a man in his forties or fifties in good health and CMV-seropositive.

The chain has TRBV2 and TRBJ2-2; D perhaps matches TRBD2 (5 bases). Germline V gene lookup returns CDR1 SNHLY and CDR2 FYNNEI. The V end was cut by 7 bases, the J end by 6 bases, with 15 bases between. The CDR3 has 14 residues. The CDR3 sequence is CASILRDPPGELFF. In nucleotides, the CDR3 is TGTGCCAGCATTCTGAGGGATCCCCCCGGGGAGCTGTTTTTT.

V is TRBV4-2 and J is TRBJ1-2; no reliable D call. Between the trimmed V and J ends, which lost 0 bases and 5 bases, there was a span of 4 bases. The germline V gene has CDR1 LGHNA and CDR2 YNFKEQ. This CDR3 comprises 12 residues. In DNA, the CDR3 is TGTGCCAGCAGCCAAGAACAGTATGGCTACACCTTC. Translated: CASSQEQYGYTF.

This clone was observed a handful of times. The chain links TRBV7-9 to TRBJ2-5; 11 bases align to TRBD2. The CDR3 contains 15 residues. In germline, CDR1 is SEHNR, CDR2 FQNEAQ (reference sequence). Losses at the gene ends were 4 bases for V and 5 bases for J; bases not matched to a gene: 6. CDR3 amino acids: CASSSLAGGGETQYF. CDR3 in DNA: TGTGCCAGCAGCTCCCTAGCGGGGGGCGGGGAGACCCAGTACTTC.

The chain employs TRBV9 and TRBJ2-3; D gene uncertain. V gave up 0 bases and J gave up 3 bases, with 5 bases separating them. From germline, CDR1 is SGDLS and CDR2 YYNGEE. CDR3 size: 13 residues. The CDR3 loop reads CASSVGSTDTQYF. CDR3 in DNA: TGTGCCAGCAGCGTAGGTTCAACAGATACGCAGTATTTT.

This clone was seen a handful of times. CDR3 loop: CASSYSQTLFGYTF. The CDR3 DNA sequence: TGTGCCAGCAGTTACTCCCAGACATTGTTTGGCTACACCTTC. The chain links TRBV6-7 to TRBJ1-2; unclear D gene. TRBV6-7 qualifies as an ORF whose function is uncertain. Between the trimmed V and J ends, which lost 0 bases and 7 bases, there was a span of 12 bases. The CDR3 loop spans 14 amino acids.

This clone was counted between two and nine times. This chain links TRBV5-4 with TRBJ2-3; the match to TRBD2 covers 8 bases. The germline gives CDR1 SGHNT, CDR2 YYREEE (reference sequence). CDR3 length: 15 amino acids. V shed 1 base and J 5 bases; nucleotides not matched to a gene: 6. This CDR3 reads CASSLRAGEGDTQYF. The CDR3 DNA reads as TGTGCCAGCAGCTTGAGAGCGGGAGAGGGAGATACGCAGTATTTT.

The V and J genes are TRBV11-3 and TRBJ2-7; a weak D match, TRBD1 (6 bases). This CDR3 spans 14 amino acids. Germline assignment: CDR1 SGHNT and CDR2 YENEEA. V was clipped by 5 bases and J by 7 bases, with 18 bases between them. The CDR3 loop reads CASSLTGTITEQYF. The CDR3 DNA reads TGTGCCAGCAGCCTAACCGGGACAATAACGGAGCAGTACTTC.

The chain carries TRBV7-3 and TRBJ2-1; D gene uncertain. Trimming pared 5 bases from V and 7 bases from J, leaving 15 bases between. Germline loops: CDR1 SGHTA, CDR2 FQGTGA. CDR3 length: 14 amino acids. The CDR3 DNA reads TGTGCCAGCAGCCAGTATATGGCCGGGAATGAGCAGTTCTTC. It specifies CASSQYMAGNEQFF.

The rearrangement links TRBV10-3 to TRBJ1-1; the match to TRBD1 covers 9 bases. Germline V gives CDR1 ENHRY, CDR2 SYGVKD. CDR3 length equals 13 residues. V was pared by 8 bases and J by 7 bases, with 8 bases of the junction left unmatched. CDR3 in amino acids: CAILPTGGDEAFF. In DNA form, the CDR3 reads TGTGCCATCCTTCCTACAGGGGGCGATGAAGCTTTCTTT.

This clone occurred a few times. The chain uses TRBV11-3 and TRBJ2-5, with a possible D match to TRBD1 (6 bases). The CDR3 totals 15 residues. The germline V gene has CDR1 SGHNT and CDR2 YENEEA. Trimming shortened V by 5 bases and J by 3 bases, and 16 bases separated the two germline ends. The CDR3 sequence: CASSLRTEGKETQYF. CDR3 coding DNA: TGTGCCAGCAGCCTCCGGACAGAAGGAAAAGAGACCCAGTACTTC.

J is TRBJ2-3 and V is TRBV9; D possibly corresponds to TRBD2 (6 bases). Trimming took off 4 bases at V and 3 bases at J, with 12 bases between the two ends. Germline CDR1 SGDLS, CDR2 YYNGEE. CDR3 length equals 14 residues. DNA for the CDR3: TGTGCCAGCAGCCAGGGCGGGACTACAGATACGCAGTATTTT. Its protein product is CASSQGGTTDTQYF.

This clone was picked up a small number of times. The CDR3 bases are TGTGCCAGCAGCTCCAACCGGGACATCCCAACCTACGAGCAGTACTTC. Translated, it gives CASSSNRDIPTYEQYF. The chain carries TRBV7-9 and TRBJ2-7, with D perhaps TRBD1 (6 bases). Between the trimmed V and J ends, which lost 4 bases and 2 bases, there was a span of 18 bases. The CDR3 is 16 residues long. Germline V lookup: CDR1 SEHNR, CDR2 FQNEAQ (reference sequence).

V gene TRBV5-4 combines with J gene TRBJ1-2; a weak D match, TRBD1 (5 bases). The ends were cut back, 4 bases at V and 6 bases at J, with 19 bases in the middle. In germline, CDR1 is SGHNT, CDR2 YYREEE (reference sequence). This CDR3 spans 15 amino acids. In nucleotides, the CDR3 is TGTGCCAGCAGCGACCCTCCAGGGCTAACTAATGGCTACACCTTC. Residues: CASSDPPGLTNGYTF. Drawing the rest from reference TRBV5-4 and TRBJ1-2, the complete variable domain is ETGVTQSPTHLIKTRGQQVTLRCSSQSGHNTVSWYQQALGQGPQFIFQYYREEENGRGNFPPRFSGLQFPNYSSELNVNALELDDSALYLCASSDPPGLTNGYTFGSGTRLTVV.

This clone was seen only once. The chain employs TRBV7-2 and TRBJ1-5, with 8 bases fitting TRBD1. V dropped 2 bases and J dropped 4; count of bases not matched to a gene: 7. The germline gives CDR1 SGHTA, CDR2 FQGNSA. The CDR3 sequence is 16 residues long. The CDR3 protein is CASSLRGGDRNQPQHF. CDR3 bases: TGTGCCAGCAGCTTAAGGGGCGGGGACAGGAATCAGCCCCAGCATTTT.

This rearrangement joins TRBV6-5 to TRBJ1-4; no definite D call. CDR3 length: 13 residues. The V gene's germline CDR1 is MNHEY and CDR2 SVGAGI. The ends were cut back, 0 bases at V and 7 bases at J, with 6 bases in the middle. The CDR3 sequence: CASSYSRVEKLFF. In DNA form, the CDR3 reads TGTGCCAGCAGTTACTCGAGGGTTGAAAAACTGTTTTTT.

V usage is TRBV6-5 and J usage is TRBJ2-7; TRBD2 agrees at 14 bases. V shed 4 bases, J shed 2 bases, and the junction held 1 base outside the gene matches. Germline lookup yields CDR1 MNHEY and CDR2 SVGAGI. The CDR3 consists of 15 residues. CDR3 amino acids: CASSWTSGGTYEQYF. Here the CDR3 DNA reads TGTGCCAGCAGTTGGACTAGCGGGGGGACCTACGAGCAGTACTTC.

This clone was found a few times. The chain uses TRBV6-5 and TRBJ2-7, with D maybe TRBD1 (5 bases). The CDR3 runs to 15 residues. Germline V CDR1 and CDR2: MNHEY, SVGAGI. V lost 0 bases, J lost 0 bases, and 9 bases lay in between. The CDR3 DNA reads as TGTGCCAGCAGTTACTCAGGGGTACTCTCCTACGAGCAGTACTTC. It is translated as CASSYSGVLSYEQYF.

The genes are TRBV2 and TRBJ1-1, with 7 bases that match TRBD1. CDR1 is SNHLY and CDR2 is FYNNEI in the germline V gene. This CDR3 is built from 13 residues. The V and J ends lost 5 bases and 11 bases, in that order; junction bases with no gene match: 11. For the CDR3, the DNA is TGTGCCAGCAGTCAGACACAGGACAGGACGGCTTTCTTT. Protein: CASSQTQDRTAFF.

The sample holds a few counts of this clone. The chain couples TRBV14 to TRBJ2-3; D might be TRBD1 (5 bases). The CDR3 runs 14 residues. Trimming removed 2 bases from V and 6 bases from J, with 12 bases in between. Germline CDR1 is SGHDN and CDR2 is FVKESK. This CDR3 is CASSQRIRVDTQYF. The DNA for the CDR3 is TGTGCCAGCAGCCAACGGATCAGGGTTGATACGCAGTATTTT.

This clone has a handful of counts. The V gene is TRBV7-3, the J gene TRBJ2-3; 8 bases align to TRBD2. The J segment lost 0 bases and the V segment lost 2 bases, leaving 4 bases of the junction unmatched. The CDR3 totals 16 residues. Germline lookup yields CDR1 SGHTA and CDR2 FQGTGA. CDR3 coding DNA: TGTGCCAGCAGCTTAGGGGCGGGAGGAAGCACAGATACGCAGTATTTT. It translates to CASSLGAGGSTDTQYF. The variable domain in full, completed from reference TRBV7-3 and TRBJ2-3, reads GAGVSQTPSNKVTEKGKYVELRCDPISGHTALYWYRQSLGQGPEFLIYFQGTGAADDSGLPNDRFFAVRPEGSVSTLKIQRTERGDSAVYLCASSLGAGGSTDTQYFGPGTRLTVL.

V and J are TRBV19 and TRBJ2-1; 11 nucleotides line up with TRBD2. V shed 3 bases and J 6 bases; nucleotides not matched to a gene: 1. CDR1 is LNHDA, CDR2 SQIVND, per germline (reference sequence). CDR3 length equals 14 residues. CDR3 coding DNA: TGTGCCAGTAGTATGACTAGCGGGACCAATGAGCAGTTCTTC. Translated: CASSMTSGTNEQFF.

This sequence joins TRBV29-1 and TRBJ2-3, with D unresolved. This CDR3 has 11 amino acids. Looked up from germline, CDR1 is SQVTM and CDR2 is ANQGSEA. Trimming shortened V by 6 bases and J by 6 bases, and 10 bases separated the two germline ends. The CDR3: CSVLRTDTQYF. The CDR3 DNA reads as TGCAGCGTCCTAAGAACGGATACGCAGTATTTT.

The chain joins TRBV19 to TRBJ2-3; D uncertain. The CDR3 totals 13 residues. V was cut by 10 bases and J by 3 bases, with 14 bases left in between. CDR1 and CDR2 (germline): LNHDA, SQIVND (reference sequence). The CDR3, as DNA: TGTGCCACCAGACAAGTTCAAACAGATACGCAGTATTTT. This gives the protein CATRQVQTDTQYF.

The rearrangement uses TRBV2 and TRBJ2-2; TRBD1 matches at 7 bases. Germline V CDR1 and CDR2: SNHLY, FYNNEI. The CDR3 has 16 amino acids. Trimming cost V 5 bases and J 1 base; bases outside gene matches: 7. The CDR3 DNA sequence: TGTGCCAGCAGTCCTGATAGGACAGGGAACACCGGGGAGCTGTTTTTT. Encoded protein: CASSPDRTGNTGELFF. Supplemented by reference TRBV2 and TRBJ2-2, the full variable domain reads EPEVTQTPSHQVTQMGQEVILRCVPISNHLYFYWYRQILGQKVEFLVSFYNNEISEKSEIFDDQFSVERPDGSNFTLKIRSTKLEDSAMYFCASSPDRTGNTGELFFGEGSRLTVL.

The V call is TRBV5-1, the J call TRBJ2-3; weak D call: TRBD2 (6 bases). This CDR3 comprises 14 residues. Per the germline V gene, CDR1 is SGHRS and CDR2 is YFSETQ. Deletions cut 4 bases from V and 5 bases from J, with 14 bases between. In DNA, the CDR3 is TGCGCCAGCAGCCCCCGCCCGGGGGTAGATACGCAGTATTTT. Protein sequence: CASSPRPGVDTQYF.

The J gene is TRBJ1-6, the V gene TRBV2; 7 bases are shared with TRBD1. J gave up 7 bases and V 4 bases, and 7 bases lay outside the gene matches. Per germline, CDR1 SNHLY and CDR2 FYNNEI. CDR3 length: 15 residues. The CDR3 sequence is CASSVQGLRNSPLHF. CDR3 sequence (DNA): TGTGCCAGCAGTGTACAGGGGTTAAGGAATTCACCCCTCCACTTT. Full variable domain (outside the CDR3, taken from reference TRBV2 and TRBJ1-6): EPEVTQTPSHQVTQMGQEVILRCVPISNHLYFYWYRQILGQKVEFLVSFYNNEISEKSEIFDDQFSVERPDGSNFTLKIRSTKLEDSAMYFCASSVQGLRNSPLHFGNGTRLTVT.

This sequence joins TRBV2 and TRBJ2-5; 9 positions agree with TRBD1. The J call is in doubt because the DNA end fits TRBJ2-7 better. Germline V lookup: CDR1 SNHLY, CDR2 FYNNEI. The CDR3 sequence is 14 residues long. The CDR3 loop reads CASSPPGQGDEQYF. In DNA, the CDR3 is TGTGCCAGCAGTCCTCCGGGACAGGGAGACGAGCAGTACTTC.

This clone has only one observation. The chain carries TRBV25-1 and TRBJ2-1, with D maybe TRBD2 (5 bases). The V end lost 6 bases, the J end lost 1 base, and 13 bases lay between the germline ends. The CDR3 is 15 amino acids. Germline CDR1 and CDR2: MGHDK and SYGVNS. The CDR3 region is CASRGEVRSYNEQFF. CDR3 bases: TGTGCCAGCAGGGGAGAAGTAAGGTCCTACAATGAGCAGTTCTTC. The full variable domain, completed using reference TRBV25-1 and TRBJ2-1, is EADIYQTPRYLVIGTGKKITLECSQTMGHDKMYWYQQDPGMELHLIHYSYGVNSTEKGDLSSESTVSRIRTEHFPLTLESARPSHTSQYLCASRGEVRSYNEQFFGPGTRLTVL.

This chain links TRBV18 with TRBJ1-4, with TRBD1 identical over 9 bases. Germline trimming cut 6 bases from V and 5 bases from J; bases unmatched to any gene: 4. The germline gives CDR1 KGHSH, CDR2 LQKENI. This CDR3 spans 14 amino acids. The CDR3 DNA is TGTGCCAGCTCGGGCGGACAGGGGAATGAAAAACTGTTTTTT. Translated, it gives CASSGGQGNEKLFF.